This T cell receptor (beta chain) comes out of a study of blood T cell repertoires in COVID-19. Germline V CDR1 and CDR2: SGHKS, YYEKEE (reference sequence). There are 17 residues in the CDR3. Germline trimming cut 0 bases from V and 3 bases from J; bases unmatched to any gene: 6. Authors' methods: It was from reference gene primer amplification that nucleated cell counts were estimated. Only in-frame clones appear in the TCRdb table, and some are missing; sequencing was by immunoSEQ multiplex PCR. Clone size and the V and J calls come from that table; the DNA yielded D and trimming. The sample comprises about 70,000 clones, around 88% of which are singletons, and around 12% rests with the top ten.

The specimen sequenced was peripheral blood. This clonotype was sampled from a human donor in a cohort sampled during active COVID-19. The genes are TRBV5-5 and TRBJ1-6; 7 bases fit TRBD1. The chain's CDR3 is CASSLDTGANYNSPLHF. The CDR3 DNA sequence: TGTGCCAGCAGCTTGGATACAGGGGCCAACTATAATTCACCCCTCCACTTT.